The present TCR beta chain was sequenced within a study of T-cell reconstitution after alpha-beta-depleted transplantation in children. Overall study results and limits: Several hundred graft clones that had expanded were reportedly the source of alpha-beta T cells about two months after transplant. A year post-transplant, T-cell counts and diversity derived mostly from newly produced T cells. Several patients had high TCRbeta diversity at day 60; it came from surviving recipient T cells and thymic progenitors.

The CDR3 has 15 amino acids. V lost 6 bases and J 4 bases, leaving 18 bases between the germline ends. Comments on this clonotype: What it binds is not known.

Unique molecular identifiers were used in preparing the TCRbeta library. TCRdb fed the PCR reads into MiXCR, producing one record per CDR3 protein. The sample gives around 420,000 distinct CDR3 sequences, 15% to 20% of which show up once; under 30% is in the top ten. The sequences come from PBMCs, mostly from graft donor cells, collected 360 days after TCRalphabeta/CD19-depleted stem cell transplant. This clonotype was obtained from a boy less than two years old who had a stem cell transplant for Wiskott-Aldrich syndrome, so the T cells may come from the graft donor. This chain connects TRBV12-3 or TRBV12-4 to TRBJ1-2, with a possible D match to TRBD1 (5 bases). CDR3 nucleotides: TGTGCCAGCAGCCTCTTGAGAGGGGCAGGCTATGGCTACACCTTC. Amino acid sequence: CASSLLRGAGYGYTF.